Each of the 9 T cell receptor beta chains below was sequenced from the same sample in a study of T cell responses to AZD1222 COVID-19 vaccine (dated by TCRdb to 2020 to 2023). Library creation used the immunoSEQ multiplex PCR assay. TCRdb carries this immuneACCESS record with in-frame sequences only. Its versions omit some clonotypes, under half of them owing to an unresolved V gene in the studies checked, with the rest unexplained. This sample is represented by some 120,000 clones; more than 70% of them were singletons. 12% of the sample is in the top ten clones. Per the publication, the time point label means: baseline before first vaccination. The sample here was peripheral blood, taken on day 0 of AZD1222 vaccination. The receptors come from an adult in good health.

This clone was recorded only once. The V and J genes are TRBV20-1 and TRBJ2-7; a possible D gene is TRBD1 (6 bases). The CDR3 spans 15 residues. Trimming left V 3 bases short and J 0 bases short, with 15 bases between. Germline V CDR1 and CDR2: DFQATT, SNEGSKA (reference sequence). Written as DNA, the CDR3 is TGCAGTGCTAGTTCGACAGGTGAAAGCTCCTACGAGCAGTACTTC. Its translation: CSASSTGESSYEQYF.

The chain combines TRBV5-1 with TRBJ2-4, with TRBD2 identical over 8 bases. Per germline, CDR1 SGHRS and CDR2 YFSETQ. V dropped 4 bases and J dropped 1; count of bases not matched to a gene: 16. The CDR3 has 19 amino acids. The CDR3 region has the DNA TGCGCCAGCAGCCCGGACGTTAGCGGGATACGGGGGGCCAAAAACATTCAGTACTTC. Translation gives CASSPDVSGIRGAKNIQYF.

The chain joins TRBV24-1 to TRBJ2-2, with TRBD2 matching 7 bases. Per the germline V gene, CDR1 is KGHDR and CDR2 is SFDVKD. Unmatched junction bases numbered 6, after V lost 8 bases and J lost 4 bases. This CDR3 region has 14 residues. The chain's CDR3 is CATMGGSGTGELFF. The CDR3 nucleotides read TGTGCCACCATGGGCGGGAGTGGCACCGGGGAGCTGTTTTTT.

This chain connects TRBV28 to TRBJ2-2; 11 nucleotides match TRBD1. Germline CDR1 and CDR2: MDHEN and SYDVKM. The CDR3 is 16 amino acids. The junction had 6 bases not matched to a gene; V was cut back by 6 bases and J by 3 bases. The CDR3 DNA sequence: TGTGCCAGCAGCCCGGGGGACAGGGGGGACACCGGGGAGCTGTTTTTT. The encoded protein is CASSPGDRGDTGELFF.

V usage is TRBV10-3 and J usage is TRBJ1-2, with TRBD1 matching over 7 bases. Trimming at V came to 8 bases and at J to 4 bases, leaving 7 bases not matched to a gene. CDR3 size: 13 residues. Per germline, CDR1 ENHRY and CDR2 SYGVKD. The CDR3 region is CAISTGRVYGYTF. Written as DNA, the CDR3 is TGTGCCATCTCGACAGGGCGAGTCTATGGCTACACCTTC.

This chain joins TRBV27 and TRBJ2-3; D might be TRBD1 or TRBD2, each matching 5 bases. Germline V gene data show CDR1 as MNHEY and CDR2 as SMNVEV (reference sequence). This CDR3 comprises 12 residues. Trimming took 8 bases from V and 2 from J, leaving 8 bases between them. This chain's CDR3 is CASGGNTDTQYF. The CDR3 DNA reads as TGTGCCAGCGGGGGAAACACAGATACGCAGTATTTT.

This sequence joins TRBV7-2 and TRBJ1-3; TRBD1 aligns across 8 bases. The CDR3 sequence is 16 residues long. The trim removed 6 bases at V and 0 bases at J, leaving 7 bases unmatched. CDR1 is SGHTA and CDR2 is FQGNSA in the germline V gene. CDR3 amino acids: CASSSQGATSGNTIYF. The CDR3 DNA reads TGTGCCAGCAGTTCCCAGGGGGCGACCTCTGGAAACACCATATATTTT.

The chain is built from TRBV7-2 and TRBJ2-7, with D maybe TRBD2 (5 bases). Germline V gene lookup returns CDR1 SGHTA and CDR2 FQGNSA. V was cut by 1 base and J by 5 bases, with 15 bases left in between. The CDR3 contains 15 residues. The CDR3 DNA reads as TGTGCCAGCAGCTTAGGAGGACTGGCACGGCACGAGCAGTACTTC. Residues: CASSLGGLARHEQYF.

The chain combines TRBV2 with TRBJ1-2; possibly TRBD1 for D (6 bases). V lost 6 bases to trimming and J lost 6 bases, with 23 bases between them. The CDR3 contains 16 residues. CDR1 SNHLY and CDR2 FYNNEI come from the germline V gene. CDR3: CASSGRGPRGGDGYTF. CDR3 in DNA: TGTGCCAGCAGCGGTCGCGGACCCAGGGGAGGGGATGGCTACACCTTC.